The following is a TCR beta chain sequence with its context. This specimen comes from a study of beta chain features in type 1 diabetes. As for the study in general: On cell yields, gender and age, patients and healthy donors were similar.

Sequencing targeted expressed TCRB transcripts, as all isolated RNA had been reverse transcribed. Clones were read by immunoSEQ multiplex PCR, and TCRdb kept only the in-frame ones, dropping some. The table includes almost 250,000 clones, less than 15% detected once. Sorted cells reached over 95% purity in every population. V was cut by 0 bases and J by 6 bases, with 10 bases left in between. The CDR3 sequence is 13 residues long. Germline V gene data show CDR1 as SGDLS and CDR2 as YYNGEE. The V call is TRBV9, the J call TRBJ2-7, with a tentative D call TRBD2 (6 bases). Sequencing was done on a sample of naive CD4+ T cells from blood. The sequence derives from a woman between 40 and 50 years old in good health. The CDR3 coding sequence is TGTGCCAGCAGCGTAGTCGAGGAGGGCGAGCAGTACTTC. Residues: CASSVVEEGEQYF.